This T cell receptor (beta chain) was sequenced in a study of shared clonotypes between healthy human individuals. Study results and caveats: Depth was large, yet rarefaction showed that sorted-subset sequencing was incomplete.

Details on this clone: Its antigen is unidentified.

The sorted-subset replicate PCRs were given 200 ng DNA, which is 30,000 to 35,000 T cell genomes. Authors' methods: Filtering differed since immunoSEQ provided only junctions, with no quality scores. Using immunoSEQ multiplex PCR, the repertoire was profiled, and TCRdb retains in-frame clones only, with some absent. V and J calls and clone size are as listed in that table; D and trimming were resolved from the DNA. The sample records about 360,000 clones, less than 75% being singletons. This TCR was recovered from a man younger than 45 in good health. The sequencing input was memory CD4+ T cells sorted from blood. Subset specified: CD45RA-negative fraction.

The CDR3 protein is CASSNMFPFKVMNTDTQYF. CDR3 coding DNA: TGTGCCAGCAGCAATATGTTCCCATTTAAGGTCATGAACACAGATACGCAGTATTTT. The chain has TRBV21-1 and TRBJ2-3. TRBV21-1 is tagged as a pseudogene. The CDR3 is made up of 19 amino acids.